The clone carrying this T cell receptor (beta chain) was observed many times. The data derive from a study of T-cell reconstitution after alpha-beta-depleted transplantation in children. The CDR3 has 14 residues. Germline V lookup: CDR1 LNHNV, CDR2 YYDKDF (reference sequence). Trimming cost V 1 base and J 6 bases; bases outside gene matches: 5. Library preparation (for TCRbeta) was performed with unique molecular identifiers. TCRdb reprocessed the PCR reads via MiXCR and lists one record per CDR3 protein. The table lists approximately 70,000 distinct CDR3 sequences, just under 5% of them singletons, with 18% in the top ten.

This sequence originates from a boy less than two years old who had a stem cell transplant for acute myeloid leukemia, so the T cells may come from the graft donor. The sequences come from PBMCs, mostly from graft donor cells, collected 180 days after TCRalphabeta/CD19-depleted stem cell transplant. The chain employs TRBV15 and TRBJ1-1; TRBD1 matches 7 bases. DNA for the CDR3: TGTGCCACCAGCAGAGGGGGACAGACACCTGAAGCTTTCTTT. This codes for CATSRGGQTPEAFF.